This T cell receptor beta chain was profiled in a study of T cells after yellow fever vaccination. Study outcomes and limitations: High-abundance clonotypes from the bulk population could contaminate FACS-sorted repertoires. A minor fraction of clonotypes spanned both CD4 and CD8 compartments. Post-booster reappearance was seen for most primary-vaccination clones (roughly 97% CD4, about 90% CD8). On re-exposure, the response was weaker but peaked faster, at day 5 versus 15.

This CDR3 region has 16 residues. V was trimmed by 4 bases and J by 10 bases, leaving 22 bases between them. Germline CDR1 LGHNA, CDR2 YSLEER. This clonotype was counted only a few times. What it recognizes is unknown. MiXCR, applied by TCRdb to the 5' RACE reads, yields one record per CDR3 protein. The data show approximately 330,000 distinct CDR3 sequences, 4.1% seen once. This receptor was taken from a man between 18 and 35 years old who received the YFV17D yellow fever vaccine. The specimen comprised PBMCs, sampled 5 days after the yellow fever booster vaccination. This chain connects TRBV4-3 to TRBJ1-4, with D tentatively TRBD1 (5 bases). Here the CDR3 reads CASSPLVGAGAGKLFF. CDR3 nucleotides: TGCGCCAGCAGCCCCTTGGTAGGGGCCGGCGCTGGAAAACTGTTTTTT.